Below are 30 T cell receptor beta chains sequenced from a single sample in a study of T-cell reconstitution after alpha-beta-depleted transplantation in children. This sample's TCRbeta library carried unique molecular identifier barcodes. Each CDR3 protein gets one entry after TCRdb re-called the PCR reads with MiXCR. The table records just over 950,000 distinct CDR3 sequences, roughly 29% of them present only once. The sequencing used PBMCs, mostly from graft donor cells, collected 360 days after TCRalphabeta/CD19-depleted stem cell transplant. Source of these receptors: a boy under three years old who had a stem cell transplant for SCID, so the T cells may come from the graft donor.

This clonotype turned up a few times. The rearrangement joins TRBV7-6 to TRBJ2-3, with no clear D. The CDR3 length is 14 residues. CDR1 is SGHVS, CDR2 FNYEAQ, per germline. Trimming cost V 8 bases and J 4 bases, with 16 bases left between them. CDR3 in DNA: TGTGCCAGCGTACTTGGGATGGGCGCAGATACGCAGTATTTT. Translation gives CASVLGMGADTQYF. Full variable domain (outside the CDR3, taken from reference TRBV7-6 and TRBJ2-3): GAGVSQSPRYKVTKRGQDVALRCDPISGHVSLYWYRQALGQGPEFLTYFNYEAQQDKSGLPNDRFSAERPEGSISTLTIQRTEQRDSAMYRCASVLGMGADTQYFGPGTRLTVL.

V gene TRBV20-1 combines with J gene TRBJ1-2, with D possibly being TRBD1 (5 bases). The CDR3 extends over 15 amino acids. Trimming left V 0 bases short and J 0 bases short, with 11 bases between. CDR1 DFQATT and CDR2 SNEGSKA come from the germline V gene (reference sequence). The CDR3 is CSAREGSGTNYGYTF. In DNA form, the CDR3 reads TGCAGTGCTAGAGAGGGTTCAGGGACTAACTATGGCTACACCTTC.

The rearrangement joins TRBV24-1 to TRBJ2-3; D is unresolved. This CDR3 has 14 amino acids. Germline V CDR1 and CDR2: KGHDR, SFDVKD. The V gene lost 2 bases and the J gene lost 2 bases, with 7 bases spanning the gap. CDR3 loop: CATSDSDLTDTQYF. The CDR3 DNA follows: TGTGCCACCAGTGATTCGGACCTCACAGATACGCAGTATTTT.

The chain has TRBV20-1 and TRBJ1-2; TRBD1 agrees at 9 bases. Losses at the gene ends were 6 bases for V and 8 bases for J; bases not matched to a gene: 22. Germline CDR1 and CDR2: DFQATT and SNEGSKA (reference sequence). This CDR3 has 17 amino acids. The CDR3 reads CSAPQGQGRPFPYGYTF. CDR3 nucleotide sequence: TGCAGTGCCCCCCAGGGACAGGGACGTCCCTTCCCTTACGGCTACACCTTC.

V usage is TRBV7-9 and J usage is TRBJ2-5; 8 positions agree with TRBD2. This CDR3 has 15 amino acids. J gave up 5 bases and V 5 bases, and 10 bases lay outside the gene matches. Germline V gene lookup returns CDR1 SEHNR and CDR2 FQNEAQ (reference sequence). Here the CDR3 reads CASSREGGTTETQYF. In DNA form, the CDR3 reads TGTGCCAGCAGCCGGGAGGGGGGCACGACTGAGACCCAGTACTTC.

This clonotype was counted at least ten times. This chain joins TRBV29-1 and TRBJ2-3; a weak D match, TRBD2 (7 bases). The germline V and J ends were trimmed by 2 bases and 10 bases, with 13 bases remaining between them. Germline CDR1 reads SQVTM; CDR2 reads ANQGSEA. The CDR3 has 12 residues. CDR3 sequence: CSVERRGPSQYF. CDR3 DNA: TGCAGCGTTGAACGGCGGGGGCCCTCGCAGTATTTT.

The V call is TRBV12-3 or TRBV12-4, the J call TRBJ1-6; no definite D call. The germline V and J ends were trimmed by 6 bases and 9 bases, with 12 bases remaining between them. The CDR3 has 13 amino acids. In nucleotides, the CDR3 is TGTGCCAGCAGAGACACGGGCGGTTCACCCCTCCACTTT. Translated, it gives CASRDTGGSPLHF.

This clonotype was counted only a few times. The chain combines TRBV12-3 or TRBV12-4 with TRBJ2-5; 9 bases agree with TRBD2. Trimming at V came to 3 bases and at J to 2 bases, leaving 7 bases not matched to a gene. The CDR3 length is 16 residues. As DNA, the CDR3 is TGTGCCAGCAGTTTCCGACGGAGCGGGGGGCAAGAGACCCAGTACTTC. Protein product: CASSFRRSGGQETQYF.

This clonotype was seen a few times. In nucleotides, the CDR3 is TGCAGTGGTTCAGAATCAACGGCAAATAACTATGGCTACACCTTC. Amino acids: CSGSESTANNYGYTF. This chain links TRBV20-1 with TRBJ1-2; D not certain. Germline CDR1 is DFQATT and CDR2 is SNEGSKA (reference sequence). V was clipped by 7 bases and J by 1 base, with 19 bases between them. This CDR3 spans 15 amino acids.

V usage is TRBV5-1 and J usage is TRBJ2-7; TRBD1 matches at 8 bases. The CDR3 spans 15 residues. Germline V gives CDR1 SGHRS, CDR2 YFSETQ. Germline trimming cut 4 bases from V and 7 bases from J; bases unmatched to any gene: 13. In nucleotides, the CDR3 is TGCGCCAGCAGCCCTGACAGGGGTACCTTGTGGGAGCAGTACTTC. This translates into CASSPDRGTLWEQYF.

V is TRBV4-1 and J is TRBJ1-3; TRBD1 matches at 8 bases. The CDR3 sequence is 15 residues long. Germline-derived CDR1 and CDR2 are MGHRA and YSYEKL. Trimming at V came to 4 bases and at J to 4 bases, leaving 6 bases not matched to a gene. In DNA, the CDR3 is TGCGCCAGCAGCCGGCGTTGGGACAGGGGAAACACCATATATTTT. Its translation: CASSRRWDRGNTIYF.

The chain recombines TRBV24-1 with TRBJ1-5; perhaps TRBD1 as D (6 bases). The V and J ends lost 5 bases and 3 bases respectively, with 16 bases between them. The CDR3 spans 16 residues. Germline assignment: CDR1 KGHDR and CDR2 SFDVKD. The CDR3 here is CATSGRGRDNNQPQHF. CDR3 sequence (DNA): TGTGCCACCAGTGGCCGGGGTCGGGACAACAATCAGCCCCAGCATTTT.

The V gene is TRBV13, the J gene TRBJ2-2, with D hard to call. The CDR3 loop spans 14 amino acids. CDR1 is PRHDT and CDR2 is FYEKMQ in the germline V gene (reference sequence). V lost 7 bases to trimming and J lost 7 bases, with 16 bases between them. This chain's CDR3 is CASTPDLFDGELFF. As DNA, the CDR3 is TGTGCCAGCACCCCCGACCTTTTTGACGGGGAGCTGTTTTTT. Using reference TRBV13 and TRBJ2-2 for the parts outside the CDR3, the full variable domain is AAGVIQSPRHLIKEKRETATLKCYPIPRHDTVYWYQQGPGQDPQFLISFYEKMQSDKGSIPDRFSAQQFSDYHSELNMSSLELGDSALYFCASTPDLFDGELFFGEGSRLTVL.

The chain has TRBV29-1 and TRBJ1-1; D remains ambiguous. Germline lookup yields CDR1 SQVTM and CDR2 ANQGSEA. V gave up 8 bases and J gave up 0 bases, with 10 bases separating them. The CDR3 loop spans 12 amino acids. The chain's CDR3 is CSSILMNTEAFF. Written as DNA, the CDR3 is TGCAGCTCGATCCTTATGAACACTGAAGCTTTCTTT.

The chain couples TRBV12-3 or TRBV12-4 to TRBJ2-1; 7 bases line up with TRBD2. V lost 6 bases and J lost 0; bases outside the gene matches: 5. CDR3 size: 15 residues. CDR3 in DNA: TGTGCCAGCAGAGCCGGACTAGACTCCTACAATGAGCAGTTCTTC. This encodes CASRAGLDSYNEQFF.

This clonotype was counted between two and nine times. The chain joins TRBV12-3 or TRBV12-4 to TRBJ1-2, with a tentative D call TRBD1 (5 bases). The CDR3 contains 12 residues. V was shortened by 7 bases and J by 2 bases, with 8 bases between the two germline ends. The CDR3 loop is CASTRDNYGYTF. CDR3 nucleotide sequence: TGTGCCAGCACCCGGGACAACTATGGCTACACCTTC.

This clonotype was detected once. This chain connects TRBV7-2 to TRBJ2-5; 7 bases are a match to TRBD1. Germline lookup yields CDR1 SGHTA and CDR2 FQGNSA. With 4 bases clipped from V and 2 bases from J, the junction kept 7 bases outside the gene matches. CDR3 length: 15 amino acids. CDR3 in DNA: TGTGCCAGCAGCTCCCGGGACAGCTATCAAGAGACCCAGTACTTC. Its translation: CASSSRDSYQETQYF.

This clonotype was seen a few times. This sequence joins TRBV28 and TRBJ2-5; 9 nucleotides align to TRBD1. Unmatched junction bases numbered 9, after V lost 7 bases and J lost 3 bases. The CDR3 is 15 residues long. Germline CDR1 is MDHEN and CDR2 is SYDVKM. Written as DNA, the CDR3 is TGTGCCAGCATGGATTGGACAGGGGTTAAAGAGACCCAGTACTTC. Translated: CASMDWTGVKETQYF.

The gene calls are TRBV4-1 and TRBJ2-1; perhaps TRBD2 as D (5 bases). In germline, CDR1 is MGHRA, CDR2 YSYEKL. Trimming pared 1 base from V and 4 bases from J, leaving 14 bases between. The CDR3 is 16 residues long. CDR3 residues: CASSQAPGLVYNEQFF. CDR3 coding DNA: TGCGCCAGCAGCCAAGCACCGGGATTGGTGTACAATGAGCAGTTCTTC.

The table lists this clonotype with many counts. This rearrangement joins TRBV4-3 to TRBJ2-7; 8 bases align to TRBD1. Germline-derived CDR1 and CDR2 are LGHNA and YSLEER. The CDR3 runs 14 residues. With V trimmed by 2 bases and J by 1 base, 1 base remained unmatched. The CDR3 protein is CASSQRTGSYEQYF. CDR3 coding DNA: TGCGCCAGCAGCCAAAGGACAGGGTCCTACGAGCAGTACTTC.

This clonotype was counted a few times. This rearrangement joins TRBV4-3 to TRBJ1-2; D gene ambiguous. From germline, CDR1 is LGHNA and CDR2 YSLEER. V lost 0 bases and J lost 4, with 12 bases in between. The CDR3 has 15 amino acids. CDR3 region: CASSQDISGFYGYTF. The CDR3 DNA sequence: TGCGCCAGCAGCCAAGATATATCGGGCTTCTATGGCTACACCTTC.

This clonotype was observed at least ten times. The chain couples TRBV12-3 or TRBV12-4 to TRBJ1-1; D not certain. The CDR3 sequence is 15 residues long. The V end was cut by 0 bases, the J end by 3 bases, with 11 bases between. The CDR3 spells CASSLAAVSYTEAFF. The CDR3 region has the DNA TGTGCCAGCAGTTTAGCAGCCGTGAGTTACACTGAAGCTTTCTTT.

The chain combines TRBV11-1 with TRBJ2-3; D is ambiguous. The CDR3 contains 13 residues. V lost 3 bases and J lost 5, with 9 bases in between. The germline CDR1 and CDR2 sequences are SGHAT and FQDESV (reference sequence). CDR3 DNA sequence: TGTGCCAGCAGCTTCCGTAGGCAAGATACGCAGTATTTT. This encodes CASSFRRQDTQYF.

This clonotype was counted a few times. The DNA of the CDR3 is TGCAGTGCTAGAGATGGGGGGACAGGGAGGGAGACCCAGTACTTC. Protein product: CSARDGGTGRETQYF. The rearrangement links TRBV20-1 to TRBJ2-5; 9 bases fit TRBD1. Germline V gene sequence: CDR1 DFQATT, CDR2 SNEGSKA (reference sequence). J was trimmed by 5 bases and V by 0 bases; bases with no gene match: 7. The CDR3 totals 15 residues.

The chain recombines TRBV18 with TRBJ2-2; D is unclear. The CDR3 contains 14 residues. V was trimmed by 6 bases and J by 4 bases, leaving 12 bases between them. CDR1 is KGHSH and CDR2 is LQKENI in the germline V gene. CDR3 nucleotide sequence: TGTGCCAGCTCCCCCCTCTCCGTCACCGGGGAGCTGTTTTTT. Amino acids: CASSPLSVTGELFF.

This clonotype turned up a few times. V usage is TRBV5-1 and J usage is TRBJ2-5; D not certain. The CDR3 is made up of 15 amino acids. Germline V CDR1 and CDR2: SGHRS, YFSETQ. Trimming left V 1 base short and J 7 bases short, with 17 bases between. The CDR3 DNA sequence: TGCGCCAGCAGCTTGCAATCTATGTCAGGCGGGACCCAGTACTTC. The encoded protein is CASSLQSMSGGTQYF.

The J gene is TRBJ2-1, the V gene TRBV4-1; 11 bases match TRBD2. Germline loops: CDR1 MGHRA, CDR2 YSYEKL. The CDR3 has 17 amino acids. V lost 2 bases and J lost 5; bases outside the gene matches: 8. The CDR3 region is CASSQTASGGPHNEQFF. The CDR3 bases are TGCGCCAGCAGCCAAACTGCTAGCGGGGGGCCTCACAATGAGCAGTTCTTC.

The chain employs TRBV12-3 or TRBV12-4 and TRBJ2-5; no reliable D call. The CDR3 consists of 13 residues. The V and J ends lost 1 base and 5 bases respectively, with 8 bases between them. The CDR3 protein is CASSLVGDETQYF. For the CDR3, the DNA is TGTGCCAGCAGTTTAGTGGGTGACGAGACCCAGTACTTC.

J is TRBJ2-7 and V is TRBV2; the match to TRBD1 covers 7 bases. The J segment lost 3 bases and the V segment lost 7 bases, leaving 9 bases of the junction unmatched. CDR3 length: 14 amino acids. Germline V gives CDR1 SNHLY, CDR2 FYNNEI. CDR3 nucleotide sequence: TGTGCCAGCACCCCGGGACAGACCTTCTACGAGCAGTACTTC. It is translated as CASTPGQTFYEQYF.

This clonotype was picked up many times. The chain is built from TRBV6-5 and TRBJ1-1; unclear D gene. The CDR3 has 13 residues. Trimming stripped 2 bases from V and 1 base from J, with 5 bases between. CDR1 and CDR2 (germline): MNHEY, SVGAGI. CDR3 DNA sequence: TGTGCCAGCAGTTACGACGGGAACACTGAAGCTTTCTTT. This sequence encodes CASSYDGNTEAFF.